This entry is about one T cell receptor (beta chain). Per the original data handling: It was from reference gene primer amplification that nucleated cell counts were estimated. Clones were sequenced by immunoSEQ multiplex PCR, and TCRdb holds only the in-frame ones, with some missing. The DNA was the basis for D and trimming; V, J and clone size are from that table. The sample includes 75,000 to 100,000 clones, more than 75% of them seen just once. The sample comes from a study of blood T cell repertoires in COVID-19. Study context: The United States, Italy and Spain provided the acute and convalescent COVID-19 samples. The analysed material was cDNA or gDNA that came from T cells, B-cell-depleted T cells, or PBMCs.

With V trimmed by 5 bases and J by 0 bases, 9 bases remained unmatched. The CDR3 has 18 residues. Germline V CDR1 and CDR2: SGHRS, YFSETQ. The sample consisted of peripheral blood. The origin of this receptor is a human donor in a cohort sampled during active COVID-19. V gene TRBV5-1 combines with J gene TRBJ2-6; 9 bases line up with TRBD1. CDR3 loop: CASSYRDRASSGANVLTF. CDR3 coding DNA: TGCGCCAGCAGTTATCGGGACAGGGCTTCCTCTGGGGCCAACGTCCTGACTTTC.